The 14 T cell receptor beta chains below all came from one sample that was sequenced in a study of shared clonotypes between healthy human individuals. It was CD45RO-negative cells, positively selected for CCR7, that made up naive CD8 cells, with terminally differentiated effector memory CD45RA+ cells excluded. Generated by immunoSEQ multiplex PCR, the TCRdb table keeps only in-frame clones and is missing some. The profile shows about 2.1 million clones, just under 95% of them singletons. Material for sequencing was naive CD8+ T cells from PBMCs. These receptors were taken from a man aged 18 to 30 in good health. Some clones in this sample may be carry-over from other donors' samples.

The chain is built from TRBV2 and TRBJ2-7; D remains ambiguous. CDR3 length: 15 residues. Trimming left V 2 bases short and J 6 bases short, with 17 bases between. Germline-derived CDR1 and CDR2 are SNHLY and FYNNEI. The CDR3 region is CASSELAWGPSEQYF. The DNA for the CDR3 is TGTGCCAGCAGTGAACTGGCCTGGGGTCCCTCCGAGCAGTACTTC.

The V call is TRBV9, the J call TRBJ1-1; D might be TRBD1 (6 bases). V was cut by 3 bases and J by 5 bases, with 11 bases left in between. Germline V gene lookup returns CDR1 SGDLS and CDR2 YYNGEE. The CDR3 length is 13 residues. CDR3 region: CASSAGHKTEAFF. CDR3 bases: TGTGCCAGCAGCGCGGGACACAAAACTGAAGCTTTCTTT. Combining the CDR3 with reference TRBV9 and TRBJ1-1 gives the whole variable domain DSGVTQTPKHLITATGQRVTLRCSPRSGDLSVYWYQQSLDQGLQFLIQYYNGEERAKGNILERFSAQQFPDLHSELNLSSLELGDSALYFCASSAGHKTEAFFGQGTRLTVV.

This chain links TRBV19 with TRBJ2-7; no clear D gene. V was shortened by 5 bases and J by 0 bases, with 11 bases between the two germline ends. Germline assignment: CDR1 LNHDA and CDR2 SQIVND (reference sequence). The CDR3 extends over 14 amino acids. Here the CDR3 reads CASSPGRVSYEQYF. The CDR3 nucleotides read TGTGCCAGTAGTCCGGGCCGTGTCTCCTACGAGCAGTACTTC.

The CDR3: CASREDRGSNQPQHF. In DNA form, the CDR3 reads TGTGCCAGCAGAGAGGACAGGGGAAGCAATCAGCCCCAGCATTTT. The J gene is TRBJ1-5, the V gene TRBV28, with 9 nucleotides matching TRBD1. Germline CDR1 and CDR2: MDHEN and SYDVKM. Unmatched junction bases numbered 4, after V lost 6 bases and J lost 1 base. This CDR3 spans 15 amino acids. The variable domain in full, completed from reference TRBV28 and TRBJ1-5, reads DVKVTQSSRYLVKRTGEKVFLECVQDMDHENMFWYRQDPGLGLRLIYFSYDVKMKEKGDIPEGYSVSREKKERFSLILESASTNQTSMYLCASREDRGSNQPQHFGDGTRLSIL.

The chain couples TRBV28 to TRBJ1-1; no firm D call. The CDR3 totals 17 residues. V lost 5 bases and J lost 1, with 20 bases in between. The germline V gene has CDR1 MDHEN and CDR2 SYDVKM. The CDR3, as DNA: TGTGCCAGCAGTCCCCCCCACTGGAGGGTCGGGAACACTGAAGCTTTCTTT. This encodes CASSPPHWRVGNTEAFF.

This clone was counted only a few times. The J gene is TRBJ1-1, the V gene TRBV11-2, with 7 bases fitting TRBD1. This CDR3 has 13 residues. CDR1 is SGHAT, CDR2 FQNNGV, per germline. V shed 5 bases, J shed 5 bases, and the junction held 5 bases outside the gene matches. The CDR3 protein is CASSVTGKTEAFF. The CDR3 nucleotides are TGTGCCAGCAGCGTGACAGGGAAGACTGAAGCTTTCTTT.

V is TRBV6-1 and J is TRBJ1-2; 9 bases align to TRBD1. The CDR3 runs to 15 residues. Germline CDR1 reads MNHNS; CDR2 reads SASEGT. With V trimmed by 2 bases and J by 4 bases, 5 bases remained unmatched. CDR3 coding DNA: TGTGCCAGCAGTGAACCGACAGGGGGATCCTATGGCTACACCTTC. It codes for CASSEPTGGSYGYTF.

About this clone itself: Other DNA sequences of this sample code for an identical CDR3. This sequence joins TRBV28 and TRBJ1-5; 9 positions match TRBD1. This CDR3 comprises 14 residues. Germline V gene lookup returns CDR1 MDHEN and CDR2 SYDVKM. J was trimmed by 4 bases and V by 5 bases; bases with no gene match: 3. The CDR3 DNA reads TGTGCCAGCAGTCGGGGACAGGGTAATCAGCCCCAGCATTTT. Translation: CASSRGQGNQPQHF.

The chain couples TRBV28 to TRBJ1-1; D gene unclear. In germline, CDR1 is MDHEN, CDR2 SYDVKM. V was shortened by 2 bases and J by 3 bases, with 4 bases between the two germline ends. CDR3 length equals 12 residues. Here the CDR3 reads CASSLPDTEAFF. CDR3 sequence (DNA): TGTGCCAGCAGTTTACCCGACACTGAAGCTTTCTTT. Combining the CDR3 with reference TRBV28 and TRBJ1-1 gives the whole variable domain DVKVTQSSRYLVKRTGEKVFLECVQDMDHENMFWYRQDPGLGLRLIYFSYDVKMKEKGDIPEGYSVSREKKERFSLILESASTNQTSMYLCASSLPDTEAFFGQGTRLTVV.

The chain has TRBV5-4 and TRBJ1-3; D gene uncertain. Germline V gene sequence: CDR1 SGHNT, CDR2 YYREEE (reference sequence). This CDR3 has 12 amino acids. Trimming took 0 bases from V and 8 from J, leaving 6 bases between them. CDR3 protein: CASSLESDTIYF. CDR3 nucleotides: TGTGCCAGCAGCTTGGAGTCGGACACCATATATTTT.

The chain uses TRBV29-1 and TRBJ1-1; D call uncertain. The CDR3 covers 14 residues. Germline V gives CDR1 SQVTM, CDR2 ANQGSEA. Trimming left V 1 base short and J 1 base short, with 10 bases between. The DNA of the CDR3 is TGCAGCGTTGAAGTGGCCCGAGGGAACACTGAAGCTTTCTTT. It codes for CSVEVARGNTEAFF. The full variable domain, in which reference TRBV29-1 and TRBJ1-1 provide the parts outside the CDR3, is SAVISQKPSRDICQRGTSLTIQCQVDSQVTMMFWYRQQPGQSLTLIATANQGSEATYESGFVIDKFPISRPNLTFSTLTVSNMSPEDSSIYLCSVEVARGNTEAFFGQGTRLTVV.

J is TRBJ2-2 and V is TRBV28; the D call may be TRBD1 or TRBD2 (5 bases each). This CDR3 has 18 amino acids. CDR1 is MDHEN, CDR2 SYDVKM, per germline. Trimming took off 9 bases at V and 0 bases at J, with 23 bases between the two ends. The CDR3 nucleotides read TGTGCCAGTTTTTCCAGGGTCTGGAGCGGAGCGAACACCGGGGAGCTGTTTTTT. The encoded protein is CASFSRVWSGANTGELFF.

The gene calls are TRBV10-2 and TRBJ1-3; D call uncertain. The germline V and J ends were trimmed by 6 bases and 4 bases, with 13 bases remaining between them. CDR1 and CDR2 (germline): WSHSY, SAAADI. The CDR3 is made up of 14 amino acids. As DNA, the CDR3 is TGCGCCAGCAGCGAATTTGGGCCCGGAAACACCATATATTTT. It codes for CASSEFGPGNTIYF.

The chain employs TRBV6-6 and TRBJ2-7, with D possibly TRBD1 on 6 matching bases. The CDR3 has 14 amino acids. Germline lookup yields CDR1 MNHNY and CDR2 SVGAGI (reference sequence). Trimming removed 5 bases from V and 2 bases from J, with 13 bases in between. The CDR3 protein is CASSHQGPTYEQYF. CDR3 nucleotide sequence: TGTGCCAGCAGTCATCAGGGGCCCACCTACGAGCAGTACTTC.